Presented here are 29 T cell receptor beta chains from one specimen sequenced in a study of Ad26.COV2.S vaccination and SARS-CoV-2 variants. TCRdb's copy holds only in-frame clones and misses some; the assay was immunoSEQ multiplex PCR. The sample holds 300,000 to 400,000 clones, 80% to 90% seen once. This sample's treatment: about 20 received Ad26.COV2.S at low or high dose, single or two shots; 5 received placebo; per-sample allocation not given. On day 63 after the first injection, vaccine and placebo recipients gave samples. The sequenced sample was peripheral blood, obtained in a trial of Ad26.COV2.S vaccine versus placebo. The receptors shown here come from a person aged 18-60 years who received the Ad26.COV2.S COVID-19 vaccine or a placebo.

This clone was seen a single time. CDR3 sequence reads: CASRSQGWDEQFF. The CDR3 coding sequence is TGTGCCAGTAGGTCACAGGGTTGGGATGAGCAGTTCTTC. J is TRBJ2-1 and V is TRBV19; TRBD1 might be the D (6 bases). Germline V gene data show CDR1 as LNHDA and CDR2 as SQIVND (reference sequence). The CDR3 sequence is 13 residues long. V lost 6 bases, J lost 8 bases, and 14 bases lay in between.

The J gene is TRBJ2-1, the V gene TRBV11-2, with TRBD2 matching 9 bases. The germline gives CDR1 SGHAT, CDR2 FQNNGV. V gave up 0 bases and J gave up 3 bases; unmatched junction bases: 12. The CDR3 is 19 residues long. The CDR3 nucleotides read TGTGCCAGCAGCTTAGAGTCGGCTAGCGGGGTTCTTTACTACAATGAGCAGTTCTTC. Residues: CASSLESASGVLYYNEQFF.

The chain has TRBV2 and TRBJ1-5; D is ambiguous. V was trimmed by 0 bases and J by 8 bases, leaving 8 bases between them. Per the germline V gene, CDR1 is SNHLY and CDR2 is FYNNEI. The CDR3 contains 13 residues. CDR3 bases: TGTGCCAGCAGTGAAGCGGTATCCGAGCCCCAGCATTTT. This codes for CASSEAVSEPQHF.

The chain is built from TRBV6-5 and TRBJ1-1; D is undetermined. Germline V gene lookup returns CDR1 MNHEY and CDR2 SVGAGI. The CDR3 is 11 amino acids. CDR3 sequence: CAGIPGTEAFF. CDR3 DNA: TGTGCGGGGATCCCTGGCACTGAAGCTTTCTTT.

The chain employs TRBV30 and TRBJ1-5; possible D gene TRBD1, 5 bases. Germline V gives CDR1 GTSNPN, CDR2 SVGIG (reference sequence). V was cut by 5 bases and J by 4 bases, with 12 bases left in between. This CDR3 spans 13 amino acids. Here the CDR3 DNA reads TGTGCCTGGGGAAATAGGGGTAATCAGCCCCAGCATTTT. Its protein product is CAWGNRGNQPQHF.

V gene TRBV18 combines with J gene TRBJ1-3, with 8 bases matching TRBD1. The ends lost 3 bases at V and 7 bases at J; junction bases unmatched: 8. Germline V gene data show CDR1 as KGHSH and CDR2 as LQKENI. This CDR3 is built from 15 residues. CDR3 region: CASSPAGQGGNTIYF. In DNA, the CDR3 is TGTGCCAGCTCACCGGCCGGACAGGGCGGTAACACCATATATTTT.

The chain couples TRBV28 to TRBJ2-2; TRBD1 or TRBD2 may be the D gene (6 bases each). V was trimmed by 5 bases and J by 3 bases, leaving 10 bases between them. This CDR3 region has 14 residues. Germline V gene sequence: CDR1 MDHEN, CDR2 SYDVKM. The CDR3 sequence is CASSHREDTGELFF. The CDR3 bases are TGTGCCAGCAGTCACAGGGAGGACACCGGGGAGCTGTTTTTT.

This chain links TRBV7-3 with TRBJ1-6; a possible D gene is TRBD1 (5 bases). The CDR3 extends over 15 amino acids. V lost 0 bases and J lost 6, with 9 bases in between. Per germline, CDR1 SGHTA and CDR2 FQGTGA. CDR3 sequence: CASSLTGTGNSPLHF. DNA of the CDR3: TGTGCCAGCAGCTTAACCGGGACGGGTAATTCACCCCTCCACTTT.

The chain employs TRBV7-2 and TRBJ2-3, with 9 bases aligning to TRBD1. Germline values: CDR1 SGHTA, CDR2 FQGNSA. There are 16 residues in the CDR3. The junction had 10 bases not matched to a gene; V was cut back by 4 bases and J by 5 bases. In DNA form, the CDR3 reads TGTGCCAGCAGCTCACCTATAACAGGGGGCAGAGATACGCAGTATTTT. Its protein product is CASSSPITGGRDTQYF.

The chain links TRBV9 to TRBJ2-3, with D perhaps TRBD1 (5 bases). Trimming took 3 bases from V and 1 from J, leaving 15 bases between them. CDR1 SGDLS and CDR2 YYNGEE come from the germline V gene. This CDR3 has 16 amino acids. The CDR3 region is CASSGNTGTGTDTQYF. The DNA of the CDR3 is TGTGCCAGCAGCGGCAATACAGGTACCGGCACAGATACGCAGTATTTT.

The chain employs TRBV28 and TRBJ2-7, with D perhaps TRBD1 (6 bases). Germline V CDR1 and CDR2: MDHEN, SYDVKM. This CDR3 region has 14 residues. The V end was cut by 2 bases, the J end by 3 bases, with 11 bases between. The chain's CDR3 is CASSLRTGLYEQYF. The CDR3 nucleotides read TGTGCCAGCAGTTTACGCACAGGGCTCTACGAGCAGTACTTC. Together with reference TRBV28 and TRBJ2-7, the CDR3 gives the full variable domain: DVKVTQSSRYLVKRTGEKVFLECVQDMDHENMFWYRQDPGLGLRLIYFSYDVKMKEKGDIPEGYSVSREKKERFSLILESASTNQTSMYLCASSLRTGLYEQYFGPGTRLTVT.

This clone was seen more than once but under ten times. The chain couples TRBV19 to TRBJ2-6, with TRBD1 as a possible D gene (5 bases). In germline, CDR1 is LNHDA, CDR2 SQIVND (reference sequence). The CDR3 runs to 20 residues. Trimming took off 3 bases at V and 0 bases at J, with 21 bases between the two ends. In nucleotides, the CDR3 is TGTGCCAGTAGTATCCCCCCAGGGTGGCCCACACTCTCTGGGGCCAACGTCCTGACTTTC. Translation: CASSIPPGWPTLSGANVLTF. The full variable domain, completed using reference TRBV19 and TRBJ2-6, is DGGITQSPKYLFRKEGQNVTLSCEQNLNHDAMYWYRQDPGQGLRLIYYSQIVNDFQKGDIAEGYSVSREKKESFPLTVTSAQKNPTAFYLCASSIPPGWPTLSGANVLTFGAGSRLTVL.

As for this clone: Other DNA sequences in the same sample also yield this CDR3. The genes are TRBV7-2 and TRBJ2-3; D perhaps matches TRBD2 (5 bases). This CDR3 spans 15 amino acids. Trimming shortened V by 1 base and J by 0 bases, and 8 bases separated the two germline ends. CDR1 and CDR2 from the germline V gene are SGHTA and FQGNSA. The CDR3 loop reads CASSLGLASTDTQYF. The CDR3 nucleotides are TGTGCCAGCAGCTTAGGGCTAGCCAGCACAGATACGCAGTATTTT.

As for this clone: Different DNA sequences within this sample yield the same CDR3. V is TRBV4-1 and J is TRBJ2-1; no firm D call. Trimming removed 0 bases at V and 0 bases at J, with 6 bases between. The germline V gene has CDR1 MGHRA and CDR2 YSYEKL. This CDR3 has 15 residues. The CDR3 bases are TGCGCCAGCAGCCAAGAAAGGGACTCCTACAATGAGCAGTTCTTC. This encodes CASSQERDSYNEQFF.

The chain employs TRBV29-1 and TRBJ1-1; 7 bases match TRBD1. The CDR3 totals 14 residues. V lost 7 bases, J lost 1 base, and 9 bases stayed unmatched. CDR1 is SQVTM, CDR2 ANQGSEA, per germline. CDR3 sequence reads: CSALRGGQNTEAFF. CDR3 sequence (DNA): TGCAGCGCCCTCAGGGGGGGTCAGAACACTGAAGCTTTCTTT.

This chain connects TRBV4-3 to TRBJ1-6, with 9 bases that match TRBD1. Looked up from germline, CDR1 is LGHNA and CDR2 is YSLEER. J lost 7 bases, V lost 4 bases, and 2 bases had no gene match. The CDR3 length is 14 residues. CDR3 protein: CASSLGQGNSPLHF. The DNA for the CDR3 is TGCGCCAGCAGCCTAGGACAGGGGAATTCACCCCTCCACTTT.

The chain couples TRBV7-2 to TRBJ1-5, with TRBD1 as a possible D gene (6 bases). The V gene's germline CDR1 is SGHTA and CDR2 FQGNSA. This CDR3 has 16 amino acids. Trimming stripped 3 bases from V and 1 base from J, with 13 bases between. DNA for the CDR3: TGTGCCAGCAGCTTTTCAGGGGTCCTGAGCAATCAGCCCCAGCATTTT. Residues: CASSFSGVLSNQPQHF.

The CDR3 bases are TGTGCCAGCAGTTACTCGGGACAAGAGACCCAGTACTTC. Translation: CASSYSGQETQYF. The V and J genes are TRBV6-5 and TRBJ2-5, with no clear D. Germline CDR1 and CDR2: MNHEY and SVGAGI. Trimming cost V 0 bases and J 2 bases, with 4 bases left between them. There are 13 residues in the CDR3.

This rearrangement joins TRBV28 to TRBJ2-7; 8 bases fit TRBD1. The CDR3 length is 14 residues. Germline V gene sequence: CDR1 MDHEN, CDR2 SYDVKM. Trimming removed 6 bases from V and 0 bases from J; junction bases left unmatched: 4. DNA of the CDR3: TGTGCCAGCAGAAGACAGGGGAGCTCCTACGAGCAGTACTTC. Translated: CASRRQGSSYEQYF.

Only a few counts were recorded for this clone. The rearrangement links TRBV9 to TRBJ1-1; TRBD1 matches 8 bases. The ends lost 0 bases at V and 3 bases at J; junction bases unmatched: 1. From germline, CDR1 is SGDLS and CDR2 YYNGEE. The CDR3 sequence is 14 residues long. This chain's CDR3 is CASSVDRGDTEAFF. The CDR3, as DNA: TGTGCCAGCAGCGTAGACAGGGGGGACACTGAAGCTTTCTTT.

The chain carries TRBV3-1 (or the pseudogene TRBV3-2) and TRBJ2-1, with 15 bases aligning to TRBD2. This CDR3 has 18 amino acids. V lost 1 base, J lost 3 bases, and 4 bases stayed unmatched. Per the germline V gene, CDR1 is LGHDT and CDR2 is YNNKEL (reference sequence). This CDR3 reads CASSQGGLAGGFYNEQFF. In nucleotides, the CDR3 is TGTGCCAGCAGCCAAGGTGGACTAGCGGGGGGGTTCTACAATGAGCAGTTCTTC.

This sequence joins TRBV11-2 and TRBJ2-3; unclear D gene. CDR3 length equals 15 residues. V lost 1 base to trimming and J lost 1 base, with 9 bases between them. Looked up from germline, CDR1 is SGHAT and CDR2 is FQNNGV. Written as DNA, the CDR3 is TGTGCCAGCAGCTTAGGGTCCACTGGCACAGATACGCAGTATTTT. This codes for CASSLGSTGTDTQYF.

This chain links TRBV14 with TRBJ2-7, with TRBD1 as a possible D gene (6 bases). This CDR3 comprises 14 residues. Trimming stripped 3 bases from V and 4 bases from J, with 13 bases between. The germline gives CDR1 SGHDN, CDR2 FVKESK. The DNA for the CDR3 is TGTGCCAGCAGCCACTTACAGGGTCCGTACGAGCAGTACTTC. It encodes CASSHLQGPYEQYF.

Details on this clone: The sample carries other DNA sequences with the same CDR3. The CDR3 DNA follows: TGTGCCAGCAGCCTAAACAATCAGCCCCAGCATTTT. Amino acid sequence: CASSLNNQPQHF. This chain uses TRBV7-9 with TRBJ1-5; D gene uncertain. The CDR3 has 12 residues. Germline CDR1 SEHNR, CDR2 FQNEAQ (reference sequence). Trimming removed 5 bases at V and 3 bases at J, with 5 bases between.

This sequence joins TRBV28 and TRBJ2-7; TRBD1 matches at 7 bases. CDR1 and CDR2 (germline): MDHEN, SYDVKM. J gave up 5 bases and V 6 bases, and 10 bases lay outside the gene matches. This CDR3 is built from 14 residues. This CDR3 reads CASSSGTANHEQYF. DNA of the CDR3: TGTGCCAGCAGCTCCGGGACAGCCAACCACGAGCAGTACTTC.

The rearrangement joins TRBV7-9 to TRBJ2-7; D might be TRBD2 (5 bases). CDR3 length equals 14 residues. Trimming left V 3 bases short and J 2 bases short, with 11 bases between. Looked up from germline, CDR1 is SEHNR and CDR2 is FQNEAQ (reference sequence). The chain's CDR3 is CASSFSGTPYEQYF. The CDR3 DNA is TGTGCCAGCAGCTTTTCGGGAACCCCCTACGAGCAGTACTTC.

The rearrangement joins TRBV28 to TRBJ2-7; 10 nucleotides agree with TRBD1. Germline CDR1 reads MDHEN; CDR2 reads SYDVKM. This CDR3 is built from 15 residues. The J segment lost 2 bases and the V segment lost 5 bases, leaving 6 bases of the junction unmatched. For the CDR3, the DNA is TGTGCCAGCAGTCCCCGGACAGGGGGAACCTACGAGCAGTACTTC. It specifies CASSPRTGGTYEQYF.

The chain joins TRBV18 to TRBJ1-4, with D possibly TRBD1 on 5 matching bases. The CDR3 is 15 amino acids. Per germline, CDR1 KGHSH and CDR2 LQKENI. V lost 6 bases, J lost 8 bases, and 19 bases lay in between. The CDR3 DNA reads as TGTGCCAGCTCTGAGGGGAGGGCTGCGGGCGAAAAACTGTTTTTT. This encodes CASSEGRAAGEKLFF.

The chain recombines TRBV12-3 or TRBV12-4 with TRBJ2-7; D call uncertain. This CDR3 comprises 11 residues. Trimming stripped 4 bases from V and 5 bases from J, with 6 bases between. This CDR3 is CASSSRNEQYF. The DNA for the CDR3 is TGTGCCAGCAGTTCAAGGAACGAGCAGTACTTC.